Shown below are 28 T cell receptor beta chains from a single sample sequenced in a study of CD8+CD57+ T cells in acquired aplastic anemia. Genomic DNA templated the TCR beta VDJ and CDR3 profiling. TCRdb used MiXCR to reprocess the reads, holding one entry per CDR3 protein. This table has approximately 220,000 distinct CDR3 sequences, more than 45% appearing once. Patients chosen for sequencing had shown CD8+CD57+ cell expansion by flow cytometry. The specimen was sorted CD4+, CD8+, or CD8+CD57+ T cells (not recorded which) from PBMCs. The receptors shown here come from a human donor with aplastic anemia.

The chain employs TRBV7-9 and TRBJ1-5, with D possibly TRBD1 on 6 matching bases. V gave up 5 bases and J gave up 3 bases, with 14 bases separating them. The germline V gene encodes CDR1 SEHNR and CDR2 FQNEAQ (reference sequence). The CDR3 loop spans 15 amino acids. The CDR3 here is CASSRPTGFNQPQHF. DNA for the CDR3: TGTGCCAGCAGCCGACCGACAGGCTTCAATCAGCCCCAGCATTTT.

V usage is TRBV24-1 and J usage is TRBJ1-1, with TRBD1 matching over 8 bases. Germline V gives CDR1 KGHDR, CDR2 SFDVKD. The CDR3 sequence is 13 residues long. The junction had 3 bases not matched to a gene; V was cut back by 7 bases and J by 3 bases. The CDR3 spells CATRSDRDTEAFF. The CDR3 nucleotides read TGTGCCACCAGATCGGACAGGGACACTGAAGCTTTCTTT.

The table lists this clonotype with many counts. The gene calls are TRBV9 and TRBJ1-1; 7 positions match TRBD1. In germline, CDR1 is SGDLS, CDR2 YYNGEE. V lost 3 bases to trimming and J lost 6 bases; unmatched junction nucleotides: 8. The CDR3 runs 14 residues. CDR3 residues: CASSEEGARAEAFF. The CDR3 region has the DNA TGTGCCAGCAGCGAGGAGGGGGCGAGGGCTGAAGCTTTCTTT.

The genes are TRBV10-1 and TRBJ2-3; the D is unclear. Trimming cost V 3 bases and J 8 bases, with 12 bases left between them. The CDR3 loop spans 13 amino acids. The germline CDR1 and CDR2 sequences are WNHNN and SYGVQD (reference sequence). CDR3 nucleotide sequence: TGCGCCAGCAGTGATTCTTGGGGAAGTACGCAGTATTTT. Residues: CASSDSWGSTQYF.

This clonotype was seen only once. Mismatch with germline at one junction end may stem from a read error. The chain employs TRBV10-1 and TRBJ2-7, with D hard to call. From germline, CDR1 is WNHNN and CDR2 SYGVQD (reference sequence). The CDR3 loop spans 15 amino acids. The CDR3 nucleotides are TGTGCCAGCAGTGAACAAAGGCAGTTTCCCTACGAGCAGTACTTC. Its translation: CASSEQRQFPYEQYF.

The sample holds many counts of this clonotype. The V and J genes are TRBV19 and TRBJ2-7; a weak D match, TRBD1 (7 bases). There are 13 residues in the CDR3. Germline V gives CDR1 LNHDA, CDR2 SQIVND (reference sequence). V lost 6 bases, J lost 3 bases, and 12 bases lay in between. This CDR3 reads CASREQGGYEQYF. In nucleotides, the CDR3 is TGTGCCAGTAGGGAGCAGGGGGGCTACGAGCAGTACTTC. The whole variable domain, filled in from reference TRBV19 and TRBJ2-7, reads DGGITQSPKYLFRKEGQNVTLSCEQNLNHDAMYWYRQDPGQGLRLIYYSQIVNDFQKGDIAEGYSVSREKKESFPLTVTSAQKNPTAFYLCASREQGGYEQYFGPGTRLTVT.

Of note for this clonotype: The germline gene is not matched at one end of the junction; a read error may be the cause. CDR3: CASSYQENTEAFSYEQYF. The CDR3 DNA follows: TGTGCCAGCAGTTATCAGGAGAACACTGAAGCTTTCTCCTACGAACAGTACTTC. The chain employs TRBV6-6 and TRBJ2-7; D is uncertain. Germline V CDR1 and CDR2: MNHNY, SVGAGI (reference sequence). The CDR3 sequence is 18 residues long.

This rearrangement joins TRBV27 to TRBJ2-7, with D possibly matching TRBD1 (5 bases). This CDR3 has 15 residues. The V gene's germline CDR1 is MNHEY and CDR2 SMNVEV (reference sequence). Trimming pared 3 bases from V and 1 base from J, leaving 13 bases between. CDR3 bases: TGTGCCAGCAGTTTTCGGTCACAGGATTCCTACGAGCAGTACTTC. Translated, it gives CASSFRSQDSYEQYF.

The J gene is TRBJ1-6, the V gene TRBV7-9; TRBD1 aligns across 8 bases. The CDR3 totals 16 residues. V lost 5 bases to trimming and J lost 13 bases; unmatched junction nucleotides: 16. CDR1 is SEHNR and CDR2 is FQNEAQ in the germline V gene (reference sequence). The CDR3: CASSPGQGAPTRPLHF. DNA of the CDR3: TGTGCCAGCAGCCCCGGCCAGGGGGCCCCTACGCGTCCCCTCCACTTT.

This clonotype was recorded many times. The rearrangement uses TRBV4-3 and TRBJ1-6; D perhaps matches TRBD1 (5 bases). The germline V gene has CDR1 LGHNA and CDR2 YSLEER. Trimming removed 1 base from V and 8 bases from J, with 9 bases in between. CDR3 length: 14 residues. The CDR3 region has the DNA TGCGCCAGCAGCCAAGGACAGAGTGATTCACCCCTCCACTTT. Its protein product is CASSQGQSDSPLHF.

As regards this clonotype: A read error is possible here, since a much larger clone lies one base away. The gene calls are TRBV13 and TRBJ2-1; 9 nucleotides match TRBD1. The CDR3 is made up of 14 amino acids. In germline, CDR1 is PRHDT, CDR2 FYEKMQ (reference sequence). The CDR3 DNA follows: TGTGCCAGCAGTTACGGGACAGGGAACAATGAGCGGTTCTTC. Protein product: CASSYGTGNNERFF.

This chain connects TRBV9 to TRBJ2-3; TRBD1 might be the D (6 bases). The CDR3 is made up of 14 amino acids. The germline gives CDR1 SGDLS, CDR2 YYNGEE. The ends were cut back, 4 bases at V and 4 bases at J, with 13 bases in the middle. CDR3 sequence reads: CASSKAGEADTQYF. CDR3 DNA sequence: TGTGCCAGCAGCAAGGCAGGGGAAGCAGATACGCAGTATTTT.

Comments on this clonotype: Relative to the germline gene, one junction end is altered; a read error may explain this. The CDR3 sequence: CASSLAWDIHEAFF. The CDR3 DNA follows: TGCGCCAGCAGCTTGGCCTGGGACATTCATGAAGCTTTCTTT. The chain uses TRBV7-2 and TRBJ1-1, with a weak D call TRBD1 (6 bases). Germline V lookup: CDR1 SGHTA, CDR2 FQGNSA. The CDR3 is 14 amino acids.

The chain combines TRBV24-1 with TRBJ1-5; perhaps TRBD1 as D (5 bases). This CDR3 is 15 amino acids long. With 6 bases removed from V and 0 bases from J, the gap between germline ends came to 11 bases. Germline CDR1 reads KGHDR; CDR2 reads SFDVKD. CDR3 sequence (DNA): TGTGCCACCAGTTCAGACAGAAATAGCAATCAGCCCCAGCATTTT. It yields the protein CATSSDRNSNQPQHF.

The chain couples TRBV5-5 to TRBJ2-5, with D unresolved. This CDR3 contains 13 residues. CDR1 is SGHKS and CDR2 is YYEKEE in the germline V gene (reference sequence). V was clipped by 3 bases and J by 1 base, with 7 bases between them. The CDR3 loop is CASSSYPQETQYF. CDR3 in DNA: TGTGCCAGCAGCTCCTATCCCCAAGAGACCCAGTACTTC.

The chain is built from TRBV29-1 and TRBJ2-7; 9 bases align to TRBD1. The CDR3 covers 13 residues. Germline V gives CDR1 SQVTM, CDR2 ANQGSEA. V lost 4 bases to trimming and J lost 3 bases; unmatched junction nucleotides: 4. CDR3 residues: CSVVGDRVYEQYF. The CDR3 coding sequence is TGCAGCGTTGTTGGGGACAGGGTCTACGAGCAGTACTTC.

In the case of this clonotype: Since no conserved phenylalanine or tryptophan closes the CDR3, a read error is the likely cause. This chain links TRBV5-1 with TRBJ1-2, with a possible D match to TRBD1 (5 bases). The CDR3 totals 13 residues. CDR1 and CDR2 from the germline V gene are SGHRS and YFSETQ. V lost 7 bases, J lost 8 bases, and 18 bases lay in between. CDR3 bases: TGCGCCAGCCCCGTGGGGCGGGAAGACGGCTACACCCTC. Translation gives CASPVGREDGYTL.

Written as DNA, the CDR3 is TGTGCCATGGGACAGGGTGTGTCCTACGAGCAGTACTTC. It translates to CAMGQGVSYEQYF. The chain has TRBV30 and TRBJ2-7; 9 nucleotides align to TRBD1. The CDR3 runs 13 residues. Trimming cost V 8 bases and J 1 base; bases outside gene matches: 6. Per the germline V gene, CDR1 is GTSNPN and CDR2 is SVGIG (reference sequence).

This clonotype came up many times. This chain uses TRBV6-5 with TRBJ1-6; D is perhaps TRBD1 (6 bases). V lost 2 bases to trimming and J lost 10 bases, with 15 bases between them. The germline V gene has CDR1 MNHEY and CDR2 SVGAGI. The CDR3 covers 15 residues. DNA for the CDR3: TGTGCCAGCAGTTACGGTACAGGGTTGGGGTCACCCCTCCACTTT. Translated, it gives CASSYGTGLGSPLHF.

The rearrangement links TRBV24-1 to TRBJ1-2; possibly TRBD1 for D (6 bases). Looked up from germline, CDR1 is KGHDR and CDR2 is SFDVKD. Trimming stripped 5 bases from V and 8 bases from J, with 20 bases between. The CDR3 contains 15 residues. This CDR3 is CATSGGAGTARGYTF. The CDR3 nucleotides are TGTGCCACCAGTGGGGGGGCCGGGACGGCCCGCGGCTACACCTTC.

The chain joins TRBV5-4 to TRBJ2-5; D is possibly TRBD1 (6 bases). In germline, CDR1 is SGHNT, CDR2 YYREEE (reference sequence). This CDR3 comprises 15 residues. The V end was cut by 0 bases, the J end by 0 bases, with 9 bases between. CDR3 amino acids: CASSLAQGNQETQYF. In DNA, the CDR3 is TGTGCCAGCAGCTTGGCTCAGGGGAACCAAGAGACCCAGTACTTC.

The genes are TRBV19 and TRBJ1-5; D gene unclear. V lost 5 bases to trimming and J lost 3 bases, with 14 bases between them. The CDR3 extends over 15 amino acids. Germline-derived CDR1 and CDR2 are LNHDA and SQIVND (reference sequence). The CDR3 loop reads CASSGRLSHNQPQHF. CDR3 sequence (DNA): TGTGCCAGTAGTGGCCGCCTGTCTCACAATCAGCCCCAGCATTTT. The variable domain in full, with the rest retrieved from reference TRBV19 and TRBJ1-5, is DGGITQSPKYLFRKEGQNVTLSCEQNLNHDAMYWYRQDPGQGLRLIYYSQIVNDFQKGDIAEGYSVSREKKESFPLTVTSAQKNPTAFYLCASSGRLSHNQPQHFGDGTRLSIL.

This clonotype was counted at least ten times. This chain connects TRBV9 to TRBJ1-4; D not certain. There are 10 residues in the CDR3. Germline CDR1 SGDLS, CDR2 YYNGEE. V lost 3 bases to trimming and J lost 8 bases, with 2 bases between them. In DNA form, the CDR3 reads TGTGCCAGCAGCGGGGAAAAACTGTTTTTT. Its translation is CASSGEKLFF.

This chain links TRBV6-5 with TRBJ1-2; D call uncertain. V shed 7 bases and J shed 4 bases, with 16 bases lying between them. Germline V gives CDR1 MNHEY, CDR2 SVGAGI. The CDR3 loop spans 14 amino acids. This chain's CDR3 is CASTNPGSLYGYTF. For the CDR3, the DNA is TGTGCCAGCACCAACCCGGGGAGTCTCTATGGCTACACCTTC.

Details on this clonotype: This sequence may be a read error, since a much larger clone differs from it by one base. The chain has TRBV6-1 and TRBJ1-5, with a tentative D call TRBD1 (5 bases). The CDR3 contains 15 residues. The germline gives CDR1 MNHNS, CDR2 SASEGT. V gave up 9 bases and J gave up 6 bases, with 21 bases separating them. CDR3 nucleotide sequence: TGTGCCAGTAGTATTTCCCGGGGGAGGAGTCAGCCCCAGCATTTT. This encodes CASSISRGRSQPQHF.

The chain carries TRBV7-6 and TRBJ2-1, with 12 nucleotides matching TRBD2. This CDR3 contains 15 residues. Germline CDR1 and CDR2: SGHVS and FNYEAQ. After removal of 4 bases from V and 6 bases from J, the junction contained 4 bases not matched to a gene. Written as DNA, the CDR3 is TGTGCCAGCAGCTCCCTAGCGGGGGGGCCCAATGAGCAGTTCTTC. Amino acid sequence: CASSSLAGGPNEQFF.

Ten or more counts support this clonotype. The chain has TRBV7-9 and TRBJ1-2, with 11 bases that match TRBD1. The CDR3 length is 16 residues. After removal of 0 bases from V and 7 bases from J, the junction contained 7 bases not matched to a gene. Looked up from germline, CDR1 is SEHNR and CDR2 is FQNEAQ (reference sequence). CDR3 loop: CASSLAGQGVFIGYTF. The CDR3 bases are TGTGCCAGCAGCTTAGCGGGACAGGGGGTTTTTATTGGCTACACCTTC.

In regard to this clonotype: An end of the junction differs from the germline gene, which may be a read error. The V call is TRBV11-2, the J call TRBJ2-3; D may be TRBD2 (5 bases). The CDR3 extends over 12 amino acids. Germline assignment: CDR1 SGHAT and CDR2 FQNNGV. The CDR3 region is CAGSLASATQYF. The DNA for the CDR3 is TGTGCCGGCAGCTTAGCGTCCGCTACGCAGTATTTT.